The rows below give T cell receptor beta chains drawn from one sample of a study of spatial heterogeneity in lung cancer. Each CDR3 protein gets one entry after TCRdb re-called the 5' RACE reads with MiXCR. The sample has 4,200 or so distinct CDR3 sequences; about 9% are singletons. The material was lung tumor tissue, obtained at surgery. The receptor source for this set is a male donor with early-stage non-small cell lung cancer. The CDR3 runs from the conserved cysteine through the conserved F or W. The order of the fields is D gene, V gene, clone size, J gene, CDR3 DNA, CDR3 protein. The D gene is left open where the match is weak. The size of a clone is reported for some rows only, either as once, few or many, or as a class for expanded clones.

D gene: -
V gene: TRBV20-1
clone size: medium-sized
J gene: TRBJ2-1
CDR3 DNA: TGCAGTGCTAGGAGAGCGGAGAGCTCCTACAATGAGCAGTTCTTC
CDR3 protein: CSARRAESSYNEQFF

D gene: TRBD2
V gene: TRBV11-1
clone size: large
J gene: TRBJ2-5
CDR3 DNA: TGTGCCAGCAGCTCGCGAAGGCCTAGCGGGGCGCAAGAGACCCAGTACTTC
CDR3 protein: CASSSRRPSGAQETQYF

D gene: -
V gene: TRBV9
clone size: medium-sized
J gene: TRBJ2-3
CDR3 DNA: TGTGCCAGCAGCGTAGCAGCGAGTAGCACAGATACGCAGTATTTT
CDR3 protein: CASSVAASSTDTQYF

D gene: -
V gene: TRBV3-1
clone size: medium-sized
J gene: TRBJ2-2
CDR3 DNA: TGTGCCAGCAGCCGTGGTTGGGTCAGCGTCAGTGGGAACACCGGGGAGCTGTTTTTT
CDR3 protein: CASSRGWVSVSGNTGELFF

D gene: TRBD1
V gene: TRBV6-6
clone size: medium-sized
J gene: TRBJ2-1
CDR3 DNA: TGTGCCAGCAGTCGACAGGGAAATGAGCAGTTCTTC
CDR3 protein: CASSRQGNEQFF

D gene: -
V gene: TRBV5-1
clone size: few
J gene: TRBJ2-2
CDR3 DNA: TGCGCCACCAACGAGGACAGCGCTGGGACCGGGGAGCTGTTTTTT
CDR3 protein: CATNEDSAGTGELFF

D gene: -
V gene: TRBV6-1
clone size: medium-sized
J gene: TRBJ1-2
CDR3 DNA: TGTGCCTTTGGGGAGGGAAACTATGGCTACACCTTC
CDR3 protein: CAFGEGNYGYTF

D gene: TRBD2
V gene: TRBV7-3
clone size: many
J gene: TRBJ2-1
CDR3 DNA: TGTGCCAGCAGCTTTGGACTAGCTGTTGCTAATGAGCAGTTCTTC
CDR3 protein: CASSFGLAVANEQFF

D gene: TRBD1
V gene: TRBV29-1
clone size: -
J gene: TRBJ1-1
CDR3 DNA: TGCAGCGCTCGGACAGGATCCAACACTGAAGCTTTCTTT
CDR3 protein: CSARTGSNTEAFF

D gene: TRBD2
V gene: TRBV3-1
clone size: medium-sized
J gene: TRBJ2-2
CDR3 DNA: TGTGCCAGCAGCCAGGCAGCGGGGGGACCGGCCGGGGAGCTGTTTTTT
CDR3 protein: CASSQAAGGPAGELFF

D gene: TRBD2
V gene: TRBV10-3
clone size: few
J gene: TRBJ2-1
CDR3 DNA: TGTGCCATCTTCGGGGGGAGAGCTAATGAGCAGTTCTTC
CDR3 protein: CAIFGGRANEQFF

D gene: -
V gene: TRBV14
clone size: many
J gene: TRBJ2-5
CDR3 DNA: TGTGCCAGCAGCCCGGGGGCGGGGCGAGAGACCCAGTACTTC
CDR3 protein: CASSPGAGRETQYF

D gene: TRBD2
V gene: TRBV2
clone size: many
J gene: TRBJ2-5
CDR3 DNA: TGTGCCAGCAGTCGAGCGGGGGGGCTACAAGAGACCCAGTACTTC
CDR3 protein: CASSRAGGLQETQYF

D gene: TRBD1
V gene: TRBV7-6
clone size: large
J gene: TRBJ2-3
CDR3 DNA: TGTGCCAGCAGCCGGGACAGGGTCACAGATACGCAGTATTTT
CDR3 protein: CASSRDRVTDTQYF

D gene: -
V gene: TRBV20-1
clone size: medium-sized
J gene: TRBJ2-5
CDR3 DNA: TGCAGTGCAACCCCCTGGGTATCGAGCGGAGATTCGTACCAAGAGACCCAGTACTTC
CDR3 protein: CSATPWVSSGDSYQETQYF

D gene: TRBD2
V gene: TRBV20-1
clone size: -
J gene: TRBJ2-1
CDR3 DNA: TGCAGTGCTAGAGCCTACGGGCTAGCGGGGGGGCGTGAGCAGTTCTTC
CDR3 protein: CSARAYGLAGGREQFF

D gene: TRBD1
V gene: TRBV6-5
clone size: medium-sized
J gene: TRBJ2-2
CDR3 DNA: TGTGCCAGCAGTTCCCCGGGACAGGGGACCGCCGGGGAGCTGTTTTTT
CDR3 protein: CASSSPGQGTAGELFF

D gene: -
V gene: TRBV20-1
clone size: medium-sized
J gene: TRBJ2-1
CDR3 DNA: TGCAGTGCCATAATCTACAATGAGCAGTTCTTC
CDR3 protein: CSAIIYNEQFF

D gene: -
V gene: TRBV20-1
clone size: many
J gene: TRBJ2-7
CDR3 DNA: TGCAGTGCCATTAGTAGCGGAGCCTCCTACGAGCAGTACTTC
CDR3 protein: CSAISSGASYEQYF

D gene: -
V gene: TRBV7-2
clone size: medium-sized
J gene: TRBJ1-2
CDR3 DNA: TGTGCCAGCAGCCCTAGCCTGGCCAGGAACTATGGCTACACCTTC
CDR3 protein: CASSPSLARNYGYTF

D gene: TRBD1
V gene: TRBV20-1
clone size: few
J gene: TRBJ1-2
CDR3 DNA: TGCAGTGCTAGACCGCGGACAGGGCGAGGCTACACCTTC
CDR3 protein: CSARPRTGRGYTF

D gene: TRBD1
V gene: TRBV7-9
clone size: many
J gene: TRBJ2-5
CDR3 DNA: TGTGCCAGCAGCTCTCAGACAGGGGGAGAGACCCAGTACTTC
CDR3 protein: CASSSQTGGETQYF

D gene: TRBD1
V gene: TRBV7-9
clone size: -
J gene: TRBJ2-7
CDR3 DNA: TGTGCCCGCAGCTTCGGGACAGGCCACTACAAGCAGTACTTC
CDR3 protein: CARSFGTGHYKQYF

D gene: -
V gene: TRBV27
clone size: -
J gene: TRBJ2-1
CDR3 DNA: TGTGCCAGCAGCCCCATAACGAGCTCCTACAATGAGCAGTTCTTC
CDR3 protein: CASSPITSSYNEQFF

D gene: TRBD2
V gene: TRBV7-9
clone size: medium-sized
J gene: TRBJ2-3
CDR3 DNA: TGTGCCAGCAGCTTACTCCGCGGGGGTGCAGATACGCAGTATTTT
CDR3 protein: CASSLLRGGADTQYF

D gene: -
V gene: TRBV15
clone size: many
J gene: TRBJ2-3
CDR3 DNA: TGTGCCACCAGCAGAGATCTAACGGTGACTAGCACAGATACGCAGTATTTT
CDR3 protein: CATSRDLTVTSTDTQYF

D gene: -
V gene: TRBV4-2
clone size: -
J gene: TRBJ2-3
CDR3 DNA: TGTGCCAGCGAGGGGACGAGGCCCGGGGGCGGCGCAGATACGCAGTATTTT
CDR3 protein: CASEGTRPGGGADTQYF

D gene: TRBD1
V gene: TRBV7-9
clone size: medium-sized
J gene: TRBJ1-1
CDR3 DNA: TGTGCCAGCGGTCCTGGACAGGGCGACACTGAAGCTTTCTTT
CDR3 protein: CASGPGQGDTEAFF

D gene: TRBD1
V gene: TRBV9
clone size: -
J gene: TRBJ2-7
CDR3 DNA: TGTGCCAGCAGCGTAGGACAGGGTTTTGCCGAGCAGTACTTC
CDR3 protein: CASSVGQGFAEQYF

D gene: -
V gene: TRBV28
clone size: medium-sized
J gene: TRBJ2-3
CDR3 DNA: TGTGCCAGCAGCCTTAGGGGCGGGAGCACAGATACGCAGTATTTT
CDR3 protein: CASSLRGGSTDTQYF

D gene: -
V gene: TRBV25-1
clone size: large
J gene: TRBJ2-4
CDR3 DNA: TGTGCCAGCAGTGAATCACGGCCGGGACGCAGAGGCATTCAGTACTTC
CDR3 protein: CASSESRPGRRGIQYF

D gene: -
V gene: TRBV11-2
clone size: medium-sized
J gene: TRBJ1-2
CDR3 DNA: TGTGCCAGCAGTTTAGGGACTGGGGATGGCTACACCTTC
CDR3 protein: CASSLGTGDGYTF

D gene: -
V gene: TRBV6-5
clone size: medium-sized
J gene: TRBJ2-3
CDR3 DNA: TGTGCCAGCAGCTTACTTGCTAGCACAGATACGCAGTATTTT
CDR3 protein: CASSLLASTDTQYF

D gene: TRBD1
V gene: TRBV10-3
clone size: -
J gene: TRBJ1-2
CDR3 DNA: TGTGCCATCAGTAGAGGGACAGACGTCTCCTCCGGCTACACCTTC
CDR3 protein: CAISRGTDVSSGYTF

D gene: -
V gene: TRBV9
clone size: -
J gene: TRBJ1-2
CDR3 DNA: TGTGCCAGCAGCGCGCTTACTCGGGGATCTCCCTATGGCTACACCTTC
CDR3 protein: CASSALTRGSPYGYTF

D gene: -
V gene: TRBV11-1
clone size: many
J gene: TRBJ2-7
CDR3 DNA: TGTGCCAGCAGCCCCCGACAGTACTACGAGCAGTACTTC
CDR3 protein: CASSPRQYYEQYF

D gene: -
V gene: TRBV5-6
clone size: medium-sized
J gene: TRBJ1-5
CDR3 DNA: TGTGCCAGCAGCCCGGGGTTGGATCAGCCCCAGCATTTT
CDR3 protein: CASSPGLDQPQHF

D gene: -
V gene: TRBV7-8
clone size: many
J gene: TRBJ2-2
CDR3 DNA: TGTGCCAGCAGCCCAACCACTGGGTCGAACACCGGGGAGCTGTTTTTT
CDR3 protein: CASSPTTGSNTGELFF

D gene: TRBD2
V gene: TRBV3-1
clone size: medium-sized
J gene: TRBJ2-7
CDR3 DNA: TGTGCCAGCAGCCCACCGGGACTAGCGAGTTGGCAGTACTTC
CDR3 protein: CASSPPGLASWQYF

D gene: -
V gene: TRBV28
clone size: medium-sized
J gene: TRBJ1-3
CDR3 DNA: TGTGCCAGCAGTCCCCCCGGGGCAGACTCTGGAAACACCATATATTTT
CDR3 protein: CASSPPGADSGNTIYF

D gene: -
V gene: TRBV19
clone size: medium-sized
J gene: TRBJ2-3
CDR3 DNA: TGTGCCAGTAGTATTCAGGGCACAGATACGCAGTATTTT
CDR3 protein: CASSIQGTDTQYF

D gene: TRBD2
V gene: TRBV3-1
clone size: medium-sized
J gene: TRBJ2-7
CDR3 DNA: TGTGCCAGCAGCCTTGTTACTAGCGGAAACTACGAGCAGTACTTC
CDR3 protein: CASSLVTSGNYEQYF

D gene: -
V gene: TRBV6-5
clone size: medium-sized
J gene: TRBJ1-5
CDR3 DNA: TGTGCCAGCAGTCTACTCGGCGGTCAGCCCCAGCATTTT
CDR3 protein: CASSLLGGQPQHF

D gene: -
V gene: TRBV11-2
clone size: large
J gene: TRBJ2-1
CDR3 DNA: TGTGCCAGCACCCCACGGTCTGGGAAATCGAACAATGAGCAGTTCTTC
CDR3 protein: CASTPRSGKSNNEQFF

D gene: TRBD2
V gene: TRBV20-1
clone size: -
J gene: TRBJ2-1
CDR3 DNA: TGCAGTGCCCCGGGGGAGCGGGGGCCGGTCTCCTACAATGAGCAGTTCTTC
CDR3 protein: CSAPGERGPVSYNEQFF

D gene: -
V gene: TRBV19
clone size: many
J gene: TRBJ2-2
CDR3 DNA: TGTGCCAGTAGTATAGTTGGTGGCCGTGGGGAGCTGTTTTTT
CDR3 protein: CASSIVGGRGELFF

D gene: -
V gene: TRBV15
clone size: many
J gene: TRBJ1-2
CDR3 DNA: TGTGCCACCAGCAGAGATCAGCAGGGATTAGGCTACACCTTC
CDR3 protein: CATSRDQQGLGYTF

D gene: -
V gene: TRBV29-1
clone size: few
J gene: TRBJ2-1
CDR3 DNA: TGCAGCGTTGAAGATGAACTCCTTAAGAATGAGCAGTTCTTC
CDR3 protein: CSVEDELLKNEQFF